The rows below give T cell receptor beta chains drawn from one sample of a study. TCRdb passed the multiplex PCR reads through MiXCR, listing each CDR3 protein once. The sample lists roughly 2,000 distinct CDR3 sequences, about 18% occurring once. Sequencing used Tregs sorted from blood. The receptors shown here come from a female donor with breast cancer. Each CDR3 is given with its conserved first and last residue. The D gene is left open where the match is weak. For some rows the clone size is stated as once, few or many, or as a class when expanded; others skip it.

d_gene: NA
j_gene: TRBJ1-2
abundance: NA
len: 13
v_gene: TRBV12-3/TRBV12-4
CDR3aa: CACSPVAVCGYTF
CDR3nt: TGTGCCTGCAGTCCCGTGGCAGTCTGTGGCTACACCTTC

d_gene: NA
j_gene: TRBJ1-2
abundance: medium-sized
len: 14
v_gene: TRBV12-3/TRBV12-4
CDR3aa: CASSSLDAPYGYTF
CDR3nt: TGTGCCAGCAGTTCCCTGGATGCCCCTTATGGCTACACCTTC

d_gene: NA
j_gene: TRBJ1-2
abundance: medium-sized
len: 12
v_gene: TRBV12-3/TRBV12-4
CDR3aa: CASSLGLDGYTF
CDR3nt: TGTGCCAGCAGTTTGGGTCTTGATGGCTACACCTTC

d_gene: NA
j_gene: TRBJ1-2
abundance: NA
len: 13
v_gene: TRBV12-3/TRBV12-4
CDR3aa: CASSRIQGGGYTF
CDR3nt: TGTGCCAGCAGTCGAATACAGGGTGGTGGCTACACCTTC

d_gene: NA
j_gene: TRBJ1-2
abundance: medium-sized
len: 13
v_gene: TRBV12-3/TRBV12-4
CDR3aa: CASSQQGPYGYTF
CDR3nt: TGTGCCAGCAGCCAACAGGGCCCCTATGGCTACACCTTC

d_gene: NA
j_gene: TRBJ1-2
abundance: large
len: 12
v_gene: TRBV12-3/TRBV12-4
CDR3aa: CASSLGRFGYTF
CDR3nt: TGTGCCAGCAGTTTAGGGAGGTTCGGCTACACCTTC

d_gene: TRBD1
j_gene: TRBJ1-2
abundance: medium-sized
len: 15
v_gene: TRBV12-3/TRBV12-4
CDR3aa: CASSYYGQDHYGYTF
CDR3nt: TGTGCCAGCAGTTACTACGGACAGGACCACTATGGCTACACCTTC

d_gene: TRBD1
j_gene: TRBJ1-2
abundance: medium-sized
len: 14
v_gene: TRBV12-3/TRBV12-4
CDR3aa: CASTRDSFFYGYTF
CDR3nt: TGTGCCAGCACCCGGGACAGCTTCTTCTATGGCTACACCTTC

d_gene: NA
j_gene: TRBJ1-2
abundance: NA
len: 13
v_gene: TRBV12-3/TRBV12-4
CDR3aa: CASISTGSYGYTF
CDR3nt: TGTGCCAGCATTTCGACAGGAAGCTATGGTTACACCTTC

d_gene: NA
j_gene: TRBJ1-2
abundance: medium-sized
len: 11
v_gene: TRBV12-3/TRBV12-4
CDR3aa: CASSLGEGYTF
CDR3nt: TGTGCCAGCAGTTTAGGGGAAGGCTACACCTTC

d_gene: NA
j_gene: TRBJ1-2
abundance: once
len: 16
v_gene: TRBV12-3/TRBV12-4
CDR3aa: CASSLTPGTLNYGYTF
CDR3nt: TGTGCCAGCAGCCTAACACCCGGAACTCTCAACTATGGCTACACCTTC

d_gene: NA
j_gene: TRBJ1-2
abundance: medium-sized
len: 12
v_gene: TRBV12-3/TRBV12-4
CDR3aa: CASRETNYGYTF
CDR3nt: TGTGCCAGCAGGGAGACCAACTATGGCTACACCTTC

d_gene: NA
j_gene: TRBJ1-2
abundance: medium-sized
len: 13
v_gene: TRBV12-3/TRBV12-4
CDR3aa: CASDLQSQEGYTF
CDR3nt: TGTGCCAGCGACTTGCAGAGCCAGGAGGGCTACACCTTC

d_gene: NA
j_gene: TRBJ1-2
abundance: medium-sized
len: 14
v_gene: TRBV12-3/TRBV12-4
CDR3aa: CASSLAGVNYGYTF
CDR3nt: TGTGCCAGCAGTTTAGCGGGTGTCAATTATGGCTACACCTTC

d_gene: TRBD1
j_gene: TRBJ1-2
abundance: NA
len: 14
v_gene: TRBV12-3/TRBV12-4
CDR3aa: CASSFGDRGFGYTF
CDR3nt: TGTGCCAGCAGTTTCGGAGACAGGGGTTTTGGCTACACCTTC

d_gene: NA
j_gene: TRBJ1-2
abundance: medium-sized
len: 16
v_gene: TRBV12-3/TRBV12-4
CDR3aa: CASSPQKRIANYGYTF
CDR3nt: TGTGCCAGCAGTCCCCAAAAGAGGATAGCTAACTATGGCTACACCTTC

d_gene: NA
j_gene: TRBJ1-2
abundance: medium-sized
len: 15
v_gene: TRBV12-3/TRBV12-4
CDR3aa: CASSPNYSHRDGYTF
CDR3nt: TGTGCCAGCAGTCCAAACTATTCGCACAGGGATGGCTACACCTTC

d_gene: NA
j_gene: TRBJ1-2
abundance: medium-sized
len: 14
v_gene: TRBV12-3/TRBV12-4
CDR3aa: CASNPGSESYGYTF
CDR3nt: TGTGCCAGCAACCCGGGGTCGGAAAGCTATGGCTACACCTTC

d_gene: TRBD1
j_gene: TRBJ1-2
abundance: medium-sized
len: 13
v_gene: TRBV12-3/TRBV12-4
CDR3aa: CASSFGTGESYTF
CDR3nt: TGTGCCAGCAGTTTTGGGACAGGGGAGAGCTACACCTTC

d_gene: TRBD1
j_gene: TRBJ1-2
abundance: medium-sized
len: 13
v_gene: TRBV12-3/TRBV12-4
CDR3aa: CASREGQYYGYTF
CDR3nt: TGTGCCAGCAGAGAGGGACAGTACTATGGCTACACCTTC

d_gene: NA
j_gene: TRBJ1-2
abundance: medium-sized
len: 13
v_gene: TRBV12-3/TRBV12-4
CDR3aa: CASSLGREFGYTF
CDR3nt: TGTGCCAGCAGCCTAGGGAGGGAGTTTGGCTACACCTTC

d_gene: NA
j_gene: TRBJ1-2
abundance: medium-sized
len: 13
v_gene: TRBV12-3/TRBV12-4
CDR3aa: CASSLGLNYGYTF
CDR3nt: TGTGCCAGCAGTTTAGGTCTTAACTATGGCTACACCTTC

d_gene: TRBD1
j_gene: TRBJ1-2
abundance: few
len: 13
v_gene: TRBV12-3/TRBV12-4
CDR3aa: CASSSGQGHGYTF
CDR3nt: TGTGCCAGCAGTTCCGGACAGGGCCACGGCTACACCTTC

d_gene: NA
j_gene: TRBJ1-2
abundance: medium-sized
len: 15
v_gene: TRBV12-3/TRBV12-4
CDR3aa: CASSFGTKLSNGYTF
CDR3nt: TGTGCCAGCAGTTTCGGGACCAAACTCTCGAATGGCTACACCTTC

d_gene: NA
j_gene: TRBJ1-2
abundance: medium-sized
len: 15
v_gene: TRBV12-3/TRBV12-4
CDR3aa: CASSSWGGRVYGYTF
CDR3nt: TGTGCCAGCAGTTCCTGGGGTGGGAGAGTTTATGGCTACACCTTC

d_gene: TRBD1
j_gene: TRBJ1-2
abundance: medium-sized
len: 17
v_gene: TRBV12-3/TRBV12-4
CDR3aa: CASSQLSAGTGEGGYTF
CDR3nt: TGTGCCAGCAGTCAGCTCTCGGCCGGGACAGGGGAGGGTGGCTACACCTTC

d_gene: NA
j_gene: TRBJ1-2
abundance: medium-sized
len: 15
v_gene: TRBV12-3/TRBV12-4
CDR3aa: CASSGTLPEGDGYTF
CDR3nt: TGTGCCAGCTCGGGGACACTCCCTGAAGGGGATGGCTACACCTTC

d_gene: NA
j_gene: TRBJ1-2
abundance: medium-sized
len: 14
v_gene: TRBV12-3/TRBV12-4
CDR3aa: CASSPRGSRQGYTF
CDR3nt: TGTGCCAGCAGTCCCCGTGGGAGTCGACAGGGCTACACCTTC

d_gene: NA
j_gene: TRBJ1-2
abundance: medium-sized
len: 13
v_gene: TRBV12-3/TRBV12-4
CDR3aa: CASSFIGVDGYTF
CDR3nt: TGTGCCAGCAGTTTCATAGGGGTGGATGGCTACACCTTC

d_gene: NA
j_gene: TRBJ1-2
abundance: medium-sized
len: 14
v_gene: TRBV12-3/TRBV12-4
CDR3aa: CASSLSSGNYGYTF
CDR3nt: TGTGCCAGCAGTTTATCGAGCGGGAACTATGGCTACACCTTC

d_gene: NA
j_gene: TRBJ1-2
abundance: NA
len: 13
v_gene: TRBV12-3/TRBV12-4
CDR3aa: CASRGDSSYGYTF
CDR3nt: TGTGCCAGCAGGGGAGACTCTAGCTATGGCTACACCTTC

d_gene: NA
j_gene: TRBJ1-2
abundance: medium-sized
len: 13
v_gene: TRBV12-3/TRBV12-4
CDR3aa: CASGDGSTSGYTF
CDR3nt: TGTGCCAGCGGGGACGGGTCGACCTCTGGCTACACCTTC

d_gene: TRBD1
j_gene: TRBJ1-2
abundance: large
len: 14
v_gene: TRBV12-3/TRBV12-4
CDR3aa: CASSMGQSLSGYTF
CDR3nt: TGTGCCAGCAGTATGGGACAGAGTTTGTCTGGCTACACCTTC

d_gene: TRBD1
j_gene: TRBJ1-2
abundance: medium-sized
len: 17
v_gene: TRBV12-3/TRBV12-4
CDR3aa: CASSSHPPTGKYEGYTF
CDR3nt: TGTGCCAGCAGTTCGCACCCACCGACAGGGAAGTATGAGGGCTACACCTTC

d_gene: NA
j_gene: TRBJ1-2
abundance: medium-sized
len: 13
v_gene: TRBV12-3/TRBV12-4
CDR3aa: CASSLTGGYGYTF
CDR3nt: TGTGCCAGCAGTTTGACAGGCGGCTATGGCTACACCTTC

d_gene: NA
j_gene: TRBJ1-2
abundance: medium-sized
len: 12
v_gene: TRBV12-3/TRBV12-4
CDR3aa: CASSPDAHGYTF
CDR3nt: TGTGCCAGCAGTCCCGACGCCCATGGCTACACCTTC

d_gene: NA
j_gene: TRBJ1-2
abundance: medium-sized
len: 13
v_gene: TRBV12-3/TRBV12-4
CDR3aa: CASSLGQYYGYTF
CDR3nt: TGTGCCAGCAGTTTAGGACAGTATTATGGCTACACCTTC

d_gene: NA
j_gene: TRBJ1-2
abundance: medium-sized
len: 13
v_gene: TRBV12-3/TRBV12-4
CDR3aa: CASSLVANYGYTF
CDR3nt: TGTGCCAGCAGTTTAGTCGCTAACTATGGCTACACCTTC

d_gene: TRBD1
j_gene: TRBJ1-2
abundance: medium-sized
len: 13
v_gene: TRBV12-3/TRBV12-4
CDR3aa: CASSPGQVYGYTF
CDR3nt: TGTGCCAGCAGCCCGGGACAGGTCTATGGCTACACCTTC

d_gene: NA
j_gene: TRBJ1-2
abundance: NA
len: 13
v_gene: TRBV12-3/TRBV12-4
CDR3aa: CASSLDRVFGYTF
CDR3nt: TGTGCCAGCAGTTTAGACAGGGTTTTCGGCTACACCTTC

d_gene: NA
j_gene: TRBJ1-2
abundance: medium-sized
len: 13
v_gene: TRBV12-3/TRBV12-4
CDR3aa: CASSLAGFDGYTF
CDR3nt: TGTGCCAGCAGTTTAGCAGGCTTTGATGGCTACACCTTC

d_gene: NA
j_gene: TRBJ1-2
abundance: NA
len: 14
v_gene: TRBV12-3/TRBV12-4
CDR3aa: CVSSPWDDNYGYTF
CDR3nt: TGTGTCAGCAGTCCATGGGACGATAACTATGGCTACACCTTC